This T cell receptor (beta chain) was retrieved from a study of response to subunit inactivated influenza vaccine (dated by TCRdb to 2017 to 2018). The study in broad terms: Deep quantitative T cell receptor repertoire profiling was used in the study to track responses to a trivalent subunit inactivated influenza vaccine. What the research found in general, with its limitations: The authors proposed that each seasonal influenza vaccination may bring in only a limited number of new T cells.

The library was made by RT-PCR. The sequencer listed for this sample is Illumina HiSeq 2500. TCRdb took the public reads, trimmed them with fastp at Q25, ran MiXCR for clone calling and kept in-frame beta chains. Rows with a matching CDR3 protein are joined into one entry that keeps the most common DNA and genes. The sample profile shows some 600,000 distinct CDR3 sequences; 12% to 15% of them were found once. 7.5% to 9% of the sample is held by the ten biggest clonotypes. Of note for this clonotype: Its binding antigen is unknown. One base away there is no much larger clone; base qualities are not given.

V and J are truncated by 1 base and 4 bases respectively, leaving an intervening sequence of 11 bases. Looking up the germline V gene yields CDR1 SGHTA and CDR2 FQGNSA. Spanning cysteine to phenylalanine, the CDR3 consists of 14 amino acids. The DNA shown is the 42-base CDR3, in frame from base 1. The clonotype originates from a man between 45 and 60 years old who received an inactivated influenza vaccine. Donor details come from another sample of the same person, matched by shared clones. The V and J segments used are TRBV7-2 and TRBJ2-7; the D gene assignment is ambiguous. The sequences come from PBMCs from blood, collected approximately 15 days before vaccination. The sequenced DNA: TGTGCCAGCAGCTTAGATCCCTGGGCGTACGAGCAGTACTTC. Translated, this is CASSLDPWAYEQYF.